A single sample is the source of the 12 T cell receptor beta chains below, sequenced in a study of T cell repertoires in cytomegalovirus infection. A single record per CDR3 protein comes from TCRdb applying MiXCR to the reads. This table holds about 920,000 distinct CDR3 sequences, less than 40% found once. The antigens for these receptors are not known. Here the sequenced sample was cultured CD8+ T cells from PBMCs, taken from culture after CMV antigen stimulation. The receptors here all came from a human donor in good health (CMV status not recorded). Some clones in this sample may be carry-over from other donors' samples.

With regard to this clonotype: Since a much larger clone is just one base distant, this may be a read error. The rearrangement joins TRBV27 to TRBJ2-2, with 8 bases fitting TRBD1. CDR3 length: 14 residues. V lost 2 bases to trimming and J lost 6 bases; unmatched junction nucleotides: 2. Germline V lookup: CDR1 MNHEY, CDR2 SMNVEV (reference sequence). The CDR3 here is CASSLNRGAGELFF. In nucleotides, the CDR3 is TGTGCCAGCAGTTTAAACAGGGGGGCCGGGGAGCTGTTTTTT.

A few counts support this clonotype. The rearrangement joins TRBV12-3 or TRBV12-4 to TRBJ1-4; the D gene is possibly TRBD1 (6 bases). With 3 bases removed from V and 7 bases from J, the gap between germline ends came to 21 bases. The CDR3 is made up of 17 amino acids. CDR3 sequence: CASSFIAEGRGGEKLFF. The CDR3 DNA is TGTGCCAGCAGTTTTATTGCCGAGGGAAGAGGGGGTGAAAAACTGTTTTTT.

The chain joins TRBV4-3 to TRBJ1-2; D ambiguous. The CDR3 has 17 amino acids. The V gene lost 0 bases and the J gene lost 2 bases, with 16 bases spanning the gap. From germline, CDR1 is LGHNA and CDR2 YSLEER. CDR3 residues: CASSQDHKRTFNYGYTF. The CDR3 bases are TGCGCCAGCAGCCAAGATCACAAGAGGACGTTCAACTATGGCTACACCTTC.

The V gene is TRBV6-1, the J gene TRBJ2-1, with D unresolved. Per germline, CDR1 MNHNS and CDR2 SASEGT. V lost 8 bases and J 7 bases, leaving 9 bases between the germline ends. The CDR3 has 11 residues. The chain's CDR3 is CASYGRNEQFF. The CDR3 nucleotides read TGTGCCAGCTACGGTAGGAATGAGCAGTTCTTC.

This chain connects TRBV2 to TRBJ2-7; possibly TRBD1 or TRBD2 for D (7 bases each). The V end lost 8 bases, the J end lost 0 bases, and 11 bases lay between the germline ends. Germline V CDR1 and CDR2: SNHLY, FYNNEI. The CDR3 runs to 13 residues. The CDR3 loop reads CASGGDSSYEQYF. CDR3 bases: TGTGCCAGCGGGGGGGACAGCTCCTACGAGCAGTACTTC. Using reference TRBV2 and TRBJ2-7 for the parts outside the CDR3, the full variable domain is EPEVTQTPSHQVTQMGQEVILRCVPISNHLYFYWYRQILGQKVEFLVSFYNNEISEKSEIFDDQFSVERPDGSNFTLKIRSTKLEDSAMYFCASGGDSSYEQYFGPGTRLTVT.

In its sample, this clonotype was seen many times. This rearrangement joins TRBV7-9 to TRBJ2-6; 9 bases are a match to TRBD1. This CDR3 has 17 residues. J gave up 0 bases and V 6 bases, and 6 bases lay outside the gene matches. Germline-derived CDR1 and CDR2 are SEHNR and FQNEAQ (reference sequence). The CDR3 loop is CASSPTGGGSGANVLTF. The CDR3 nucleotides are TGTGCCAGCAGTCCGACAGGGGGGGGCTCTGGGGCCAACGTCCTGACTTTC. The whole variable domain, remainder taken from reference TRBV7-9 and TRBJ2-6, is DTGVSQNPRHKITKRGQNVTFRCDPISEHNRLYWYRQTLGQGPEFLTYFQNEAQLEKSRLLSDRFSAERPKGSFSTLEIQRTEQGDSAMYLCASSPTGGGSGANVLTFGAGSRLTVL.

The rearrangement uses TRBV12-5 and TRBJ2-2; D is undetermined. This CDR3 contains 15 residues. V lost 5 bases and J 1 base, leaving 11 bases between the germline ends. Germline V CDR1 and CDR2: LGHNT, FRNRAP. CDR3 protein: CASGIPPGNTGELFF. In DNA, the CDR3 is TGTGCTAGTGGTATTCCCCCAGGGAACACCGGGGAGCTGTTTTTT.

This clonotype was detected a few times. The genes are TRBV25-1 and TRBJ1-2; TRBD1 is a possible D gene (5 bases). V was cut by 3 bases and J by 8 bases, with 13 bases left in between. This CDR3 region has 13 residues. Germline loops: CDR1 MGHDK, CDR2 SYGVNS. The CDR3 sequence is CASSDGGVGGYTF. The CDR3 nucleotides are TGTGCCAGCAGTGATGGAGGGGTGGGAGGCTACACCTTC.

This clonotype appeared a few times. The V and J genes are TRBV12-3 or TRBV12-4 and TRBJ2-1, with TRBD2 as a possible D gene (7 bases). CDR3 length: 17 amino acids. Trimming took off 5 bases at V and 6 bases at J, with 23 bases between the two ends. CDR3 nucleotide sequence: TGTGCCAGCAGTCCCCCCGGACGGCGGGGGCCCCTCAATGAGCAGTTCTTC. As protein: CASSPPGRRGPLNEQFF.

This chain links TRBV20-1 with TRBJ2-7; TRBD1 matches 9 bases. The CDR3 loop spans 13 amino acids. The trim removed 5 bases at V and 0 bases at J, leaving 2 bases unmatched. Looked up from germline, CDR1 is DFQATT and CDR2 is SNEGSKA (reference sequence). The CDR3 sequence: CSALGQGSYEQYF. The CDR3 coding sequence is TGCAGTGCTCTGGGACAGGGCTCCTACGAGCAGTACTTC.

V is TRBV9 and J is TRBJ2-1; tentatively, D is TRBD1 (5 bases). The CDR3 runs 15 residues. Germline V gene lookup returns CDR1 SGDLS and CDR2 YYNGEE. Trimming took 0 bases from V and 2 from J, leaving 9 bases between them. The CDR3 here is CASSVVGVPYNEQFF. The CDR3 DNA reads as TGTGCCAGCAGCGTAGTAGGGGTCCCCTACAATGAGCAGTTCTTC.

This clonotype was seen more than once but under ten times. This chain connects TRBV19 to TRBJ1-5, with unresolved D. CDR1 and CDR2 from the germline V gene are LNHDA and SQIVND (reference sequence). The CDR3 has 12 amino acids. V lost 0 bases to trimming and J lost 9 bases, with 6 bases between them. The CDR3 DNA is TGTGCCAGTAGTATAGATAAGGTGCCCCAGCATTTT. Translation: CASSIDKVPQHF.